This TCR beta chain is drawn from a study of T cell repertoires in cytomegalovirus infection (dated by TCRdb to the late 2010s). Looking at the study overall: Recently identified HLA-C-restricted CMV epitopes, whose presentation resists viral immunomodulation, were targeted by peptide stimulations together with well-studied HLA-B-restricted epitopes. Because public TCR beta signatures pointed to carriage of CMV infection together with the matching HLA type, the HLA type of each donor mattered for the analysis. General findings and caveats noted by the study authors: In both this cohort and an independent roughly 330-donor cohort, the cumulative frequency of public TCR beta family members distinguished carriers of CMV infection plus the relevant HLA type. The ex vivo response was dominated by HLA-C-restricted CMV-specific TCR beta clonotypes, and the single most frequent clonotype in two of eight donors was supplied by these HLA-C-restricted clonotypes.

From cysteine to phenylalanine, the CDR3 is 12 amino acids long. CDR3 DNA is the only sequence kept; it has 36 bases, read in frame from the first base. Taken from the germline V gene, the CDR1 and CDR2 loops are ENHRY and SYGVKD. A distance of 10 bases separates the germline ends of V and J, which lose 6 bases and 6 bases respectively. In light of the paper, this sample's treatment or condition label describes: in vitro stimulation with specific CMV peptide epitopes to enrich CMV-specific T cells. Reads for this sample came from an Illumina HiSeq 1500. Through fastp at Q25 and MiXCR, TCRdb rebuilt clones from the public reads, retaining in-frame beta chains. All rows with the same CDR3 protein become a single entry with the most common DNA and genes. This sample comprises approximately 500,000 distinct CDR3 sequences, around a third of them detected only once. The ten largest clonotypes hold 17% of the sample.

This clonotype appeared once. Its specific antigen is unknown. Base qualities are not recorded, but no much larger clone differs from it by a single base. A read on its own is weak evidence. The chain was built from TRBV10-3 and TRBJ2-3; possibly the D gene is TRBD1, per 8 matching bases. The sequence came from a human donor in good health (CMV status not recorded). Some clones in this sample may be carry-over from other donors' samples. This specimen was cultured PBMCs, taken from culture after CMV antigen stimulation. The CDR3 region reads CAIRQGGDTQYF. The DNA sequence follows: TGTGCCATCAGACAGGGGGGGGATACGCAGTATTTT.